These 8 T cell receptor beta chains were all obtained from the same sample, sequenced in a study of T cells expressing NK-cell markers. TCRdb re-called the 5' RACE reads and gives one entry per CDR3 protein, without DNA. The table for this sample gives a few hundred thousand distinct CDR3 sequences. Sequencing input: blood T cells: a sorted CD56 or NKG2C T cell subset, CD4+ or CD8+ T cells, or bulk PBMC T cells (not recorded which). The receptor source for this set is a woman between 50 and 59 years old in good health.

V usage is TRBV12-3 or TRBV12-4 and J usage is TRBJ1-2. The CDR3 length is 15 residues. The CDR3 spells CASSLGGRGSYGYTF.

The chain uses TRBV20-1 and TRBJ1-3. From germline, CDR1 is DFQATT and CDR2 SNEGSKA (reference sequence). This CDR3 has 14 amino acids. The CDR3 loop is CSARPGFSGNTIYF.

The V gene is TRBV28, the J gene TRBJ1-4; without DNA, the TCRdb call of TRBD1 cannot be checked. This CDR3 has 17 residues. Per the germline V gene, CDR1 is MDHEN and CDR2 is SYDVKM. CDR3 protein: CASSFGGARKTNEKLFF.

The rearrangement joins TRBV15 to TRBJ2-2; TCRdb picks TRBD2, but there is no DNA to check that call. The CDR3 length is 15 residues. CDR1 is LNHNV, CDR2 YYDKDF, per germline (reference sequence). This chain's CDR3 is CATSGPAGAVGELFF.

V usage is TRBV21-1 and J usage is TRBJ2-7. TRBV21-1 is classified as a pseudogene. The CDR3 spans 13 residues. The CDR3 here is CASSKTVFYEQYF.

The chain uses TRBV5-1 and TRBJ2-3. CDR1 and CDR2 (germline): SGHRS, YFSETQ. The CDR3 spans 13 residues. CDR3 amino acids: CASSLENTDTQYF. Combining the CDR3 with reference TRBV5-1 and TRBJ2-3 gives the whole variable domain KAGVTQTPRYLIKTRGQQVTLSCSPISGHRSVSWYQQTPGQGLQFLFEYFSETQRNKGNFPGRFSGRQFSNSRSEMNVSTLELGDSALYLCASSLENTDTQYFGPGTRLTVL.

This chain joins TRBV27 and TRBJ2-2; lacking DNA, the TRBD1 call made by TCRdb goes unchecked. Germline CDR1 and CDR2: MNHEY and SMNVEV (reference sequence). The CDR3 length is 15 residues. The CDR3 is CASSLDRGRSGELFF.

V usage is TRBV29-1 and J usage is TRBJ2-3; TCRdb indicates TRBD1, and absent DNA this call remains unverified. The germline V gene has CDR1 SQVTM and CDR2 ANQGSEA. The CDR3 contains 14 residues. The CDR3 spells CSVGDASSTDTQYF.